A selection of T cell receptor beta chains follows, all from one sample in a study of shared clonotypes between healthy human individuals. Using immunoSEQ multiplex PCR, the repertoire was profiled, and TCRdb retains in-frame clones only, with some absent. The sample contains 2,100,000 or so clones, nearly 97% of which appear only once. The sequenced sample was naive CD4+ T cells sorted from blood. The receptors derive from a man aged 18 to 30 in good health. Each CDR3 is given with its conserved first and last residue. D genes are given only for firm matches. Size tells how often a clone was seen (once, few, many) or the class of an expanded clone, and some rows leave it out.

V: TRBV21-1; size: NA; D: NA; J: TRBJ2-6; DNA: TGTGCCAGCAGCAAAGTCAAACAGGGGTTAACTGGGGCCAACGTCCTGACTTTC; CDR3: CASSKVKQGLTGANVLTF
V: TRBV28; size: NA; D: NA; J: TRBJ2-5; DNA: TGTGCCAGCAGGGAGGGACAGCTAAAAGAGACCCAGTACTTC; CDR3: CASREGQLKETQYF
V: TRBV12-5; size: NA; D: TRBD1; J: TRBJ2-7; DNA: TGTGCTAGTGGTTTGGCTCACCGGGACAGGGACTCCTACGAGCAGTACTTC; CDR3: CASGLAHRDRDSYEQYF
V: TRBV28; size: NA; D: TRBD1; J: TRBJ1-5; DNA: TGTGCCAGCACCTCGGACAGGCGGCAATGGAGTCAGCCCCAGCATTTT; CDR3: CASTSDRRQWSQPQHF
V: TRBV9; size: NA; D: NA; J: TRBJ2-2; DNA: TGTGCCAGCATGGAACGGGAGTTCACCGGGGAGCTGTTTTTT; CDR3: CASMEREFTGELFF
V: TRBV28; size: NA; D: NA; J: TRBJ1-1; DNA: TGTGCCAGCAGTTTGGGCGCCAGGGCGAACACTGAAGCTTTCTTT; CDR3: CASSLGARANTEAFF
V: TRBV5-4; size: NA; D: TRBD1; J: TRBJ2-3; DNA: TGTGCCAGCAGCCCCGGGACAGCGGGCACAGATACGCAGTATTTT; CDR3: CASSPGTAGTDTQYF
V: TRBV4-1; size: NA; D: NA; J: TRBJ2-7; DNA: TGCGCCAGCAGCCCCGGTGGCTTGGAGCAGTACTTC; CDR3: CASSPGGLEQYF
V: TRBV7-9; size: NA; D: TRBD1; J: TRBJ2-7; DNA: TGTGCCAGCAGCTTAGGGGACCGGGACAGGGACGAGCAGTACTTC; CDR3: CASSLGDRDRDEQYF
V: TRBV18; size: NA; D: NA; J: TRBJ2-5; DNA: TGTGCCAGCTCACCCGCACAGGCTGAGACCCAGTACTTC; CDR3: CASSPAQAETQYF
V: TRBV9; size: NA; D: NA; J: TRBJ1-2; DNA: TGTGCCAGCCCGGGAGGGTACACCTTC; CDR3: CASPGGYTF
V: TRBV28; size: NA; D: NA; J: TRBJ1-1; DNA: TGTGCCAGCAGCCCTCTCCTCCTTATGAACACTGAAGCTTTCTTT; CDR3: CASSPLLLMNTEAFF
V: TRBV4-1; size: NA; D: NA; J: TRBJ2-7; DNA: TGCGCCAGCAGCCAAGTAGGGGCCTACGAGCAGTACTTC; CDR3: CASSQVGAYEQYF
V: TRBV19; size: NA; D: NA; J: TRBJ1-5; DNA: TGTGCCAACCTAGAGGGGAAGGGTCAGCCCCAGCATTTT; CDR3: CANLEGKGQPQHF
V: TRBV5-4; size: NA; D: NA; J: TRBJ1-1; DNA: TGTGCCAGCAGCTTGGTAGGGACTGGCGACACTGAAGCTTTCTTT; CDR3: CASSLVGTGDTEAFF
V: TRBV29-1; size: NA; D: NA; J: TRBJ1-1; DNA: TGCAGCGTTGAAGGACGGACGAACACTGAAGCTTTCTTT; CDR3: CSVEGRTNTEAFF
V: TRBV13; size: NA; D: NA; J: TRBJ1-1; DNA: TGTGCCACAACCGTGGGCAGGGAGAACACTGAAGCTTTCTTT; CDR3: CATTVGRENTEAFF
V: TRBV6-6; size: NA; D: TRBD1; J: TRBJ1-6; DNA: TGTGCCAGCAGAGGGACAGGCCTTAATTCACCCCTCCACTTT; CDR3: CASRGTGLNSPLHF
V: TRBV10-3; size: NA; D: TRBD1; J: TRBJ2-6; DNA: TGTGCCATCAGTGATCCGGGACAGGGATCTGGGGCCAACGTCCTGACTTTC; CDR3: CAISDPGQGSGANVLTF
V: TRBV28; size: NA; D: NA; J: TRBJ1-4; DNA: TGTGCCAGCAGCCGACAAGGAACTAATGAAAAACTGTTTTTT; CDR3: CASSRQGTNEKLFF
V: TRBV5-4; size: NA; D: NA; J: TRBJ2-5; DNA: TGTGCCAGCAGGTCAGATCAGTTCTTGGAGACCCAGTACTTC; CDR3: CASRSDQFLETQYF
V: TRBV30; size: NA; D: NA; J: TRBJ2-1; DNA: TGTGCCTGTTCCCGTCCGGACGCCTACAATGAGCAGTTCTTC; CDR3: CACSRPDAYNEQFF
V: TRBV2; size: NA; D: NA; J: TRBJ1-1; DNA: TGTGCCAGCAGTGAACGGAGAACGAACACTGAAGCTTTCTTT; CDR3: CASSERRTNTEAFF
V: TRBV11-2; size: NA; D: NA; J: TRBJ2-7; DNA: TGTGCCAGCAGCCCGAGAGTGGTCGCGGGTCACGAGCAGTACTTC; CDR3: CASSPRVVAGHEQYF
V: TRBV2; size: NA; D: NA; J: TRBJ2-7; DNA: TGTGCCAGCAGCGCCCAGGACACCTCCTACGAGCAGTACTTC; CDR3: CASSAQDTSYEQYF
V: TRBV19; size: NA; D: NA; J: TRBJ1-1; DNA: TGTGCCAGTAGTCGAGATAGGGGGATAGGGGCTGAAGCTTTCTTT; CDR3: CASSRDRGIGAEAFF
V: TRBV5-1; size: once; D: NA; J: TRBJ1-2; DNA: TGCGCCAGCAGCCTCGGATCTGAGGGCTACACCTTC; CDR3: CASSLGSEGYTF
V: TRBV7-9; size: NA; D: TRBD1; J: TRBJ2-7; DNA: TGTGCCAGCAGCTTCTACAGGGGGCACTCTGACGAGCAGTACTTC; CDR3: CASSFYRGHSDEQYF
V: TRBV10-3; size: NA; D: TRBD2; J: TRBJ2-7; DNA: TGTGCCATCAGTGGCGCCCCGGGGGGCGAGCAGTACTTC; CDR3: CAISGAPGGEQYF
V: TRBV18; size: NA; D: TRBD2; J: TRBJ2-3; DNA: TGTGCCAGCTCCCCCGCGGCGGGGGGGCCGGTAGATACGCAGTATTTT; CDR3: CASSPAAGGPVDTQYF
V: TRBV7-6; size: NA; D: TRBD1; J: TRBJ2-7; DNA: TGTGCCAGCAGCTTAGCTCGACAGGGCCCCTACGAGCAGTACTTC; CDR3: CASSLARQGPYEQYF
V: TRBV5-1; size: once; D: NA; J: TRBJ2-2; DNA: TGCGCCAGCAGCTTCCCGGGGGACTCGAACACCGGGGAGCTGTTTTTT; CDR3: CASSFPGDSNTGELFF
V: TRBV28; size: NA; D: NA; J: TRBJ1-2; DNA: TGTGCCAGCACCCCCGGGGCGCAGCCTGCCCATGGCTACACCTTC; CDR3: CASTPGAQPAHGYTF
V: TRBV9; size: NA; D: NA; J: TRBJ1-3; DNA: TGTGCCAGCACCACAGGGTCTGGAAACACCATATATTTT; CDR3: CASTTGSGNTIYF
V: TRBV9; size: NA; D: TRBD2; J: TRBJ2-7; DNA: TGTGCCAGCAGCGTAGGAATAGCGGGAGCCTACGAGCAGTACTTC; CDR3: CASSVGIAGAYEQYF
V: TRBV19; size: NA; D: TRBD1; J: TRBJ2-7; DNA: TGTGCCAGTAGTACCCCCGGGACAGGGTCCTACGAGCAGTACTTC; CDR3: CASSTPGTGSYEQYF
V: TRBV28; size: NA; D: NA; J: TRBJ1-4; DNA: TGTGCCAGCAGTTTAATTATCGGAGGGGAGGAAAAACTGTTTTTT; CDR3: CASSLIIGGEEKLFF
V: TRBV5-4; size: NA; D: NA; J: TRBJ2-5; DNA: TGTGCCAGCAGCTTAGCGAACAGCCAAGAGACCCAGTACTTC; CDR3: CASSLANSQETQYF
V: TRBV7-9; size: NA; D: NA; J: TRBJ1-2; DNA: TGTGCCAGCAGCTTGGCCGGCACCTATGGCTACACCTTC; CDR3: CASSLAGTYGYTF
V: TRBV11-2; size: NA; D: TRBD2; J: TRBJ2-5; DNA: TGTGCCAGCAGCTTAGGGGGACTAGCAGATCAAGAGACCCAGTACTTC; CDR3: CASSLGGLADQETQYF
V: TRBV4-1; size: few; D: TRBD2; J: TRBJ2-5; DNA: TGCGCCAGCAGCCATGGGACTAGCGGGAGCCTAGGCGGGGAGACCCAGTACTTC; CDR3: CASSHGTSGSLGGETQYF
V: TRBV13; size: NA; D: NA; J: TRBJ2-2; DNA: TGTGCCAGCAGCTTCCTGGCCGGGGAGCTGTTTTTT; CDR3: CASSFLAGELFF
V: TRBV27; size: NA; D: NA; J: TRBJ2-6; DNA: TGTGCCAGCAGTTTATTTTTTACTGGGGCCAACGTCCTGACTTTC; CDR3: CASSLFFTGANVLTF
V: TRBV28; size: NA; D: NA; J: TRBJ2-3; DNA: TGTGCCAGCCGGGACACAGATACGCAGTATTTT; CDR3: CASRDTDTQYF
V: TRBV28; size: NA; D: TRBD2; J: TRBJ2-1; DNA: TGTGCCAGCAGTTTTGGTGGACTAGCGGATGATGAGCAGTTCTTC; CDR3: CASSFGGLADDEQFF
V: TRBV7-9; size: NA; D: NA; J: TRBJ2-5; DNA: TGTGCCAGCAGCTATTCTGGGGGACGCCCGGTGGGGCAAGAGACCCAGTACTTC; CDR3: CASSYSGGRPVGQETQYF
V: TRBV28; size: once; D: NA; J: TRBJ1-1; DNA: TGTGCCAGCAGTTTACACCCAACCAGGGGGAACACTGAAGCTTTCTTT; CDR3: CASSLHPTRGNTEAFF
V: TRBV19; size: NA; D: TRBD1; J: TRBJ2-7; DNA: TGTGCCAGTAGTACCGGACAGGGAAACTACGAGCAGTACTTC; CDR3: CASSTGQGNYEQYF
V: TRBV5-1; size: NA; D: NA; J: TRBJ2-2; DNA: TGCGCCAGCAGCCTCCCCGATACGGTAGAGCTGTTTTTT; CDR3: CASSLPDTVELFF
V: TRBV10-3; size: NA; D: TRBD2; J: TRBJ2-7; DNA: TGTGCCATCAGTGTTGGGGGAGGGTCGTCCTACGAGCAGTACTTC; CDR3: CAISVGGGSSYEQYF
V: TRBV30; size: NA; D: NA; J: TRBJ1-4; DNA: TGTGCCTGGAGTGACTACCTAGACGGAGCAACTAATGAAAAACTGTTTTTT; CDR3: CAWSDYLDGATNEKLFF
V: TRBV4-1; size: NA; D: TRBD1; J: TRBJ2-7; DNA: TGCGCCAGCAGCTATCCGGGACAGGCCCATGACGAGCAGTACTTC; CDR3: CASSYPGQAHDEQYF
V: TRBV4-3; size: NA; D: NA; J: TRBJ1-4; DNA: TGCGCCAGCAGCCAAAATTGGGGGGCAACTAATGAAAAACTGTTTTTT; CDR3: CASSQNWGATNEKLFF
V: TRBV7-2; size: NA; D: NA; J: TRBJ1-6; DNA: TGTGCCAGCAGCCCCGGGACGGGGGTCGGTTCACCCCTCCACTTT; CDR3: CASSPGTGVGSPLHF
V: TRBV27; size: once; D: NA; J: TRBJ2-3; DNA: TGTGCCAGCAGCTGGGGAAGAGAGACAGATACGCAGTATTTT; CDR3: CASSWGRETDTQYF
V: TRBV5-1; size: once; D: NA; J: TRBJ2-7; DNA: TGCGCCAGCAGCTTGGAGGGCAGTTACGAGCAGTACTTC; CDR3: CASSLEGSYEQYF
V: TRBV27; size: NA; D: NA; J: TRBJ2-7; DNA: TGTGCCAGCAGTTTGCGAGGGGCCGGTTACGAGCAGTACTTC; CDR3: CASSLRGAGYEQYF
V: TRBV27; size: NA; D: TRBD1; J: TRBJ1-6; DNA: TGTGCCAGCAGTCCCGGGACAGGGGGTAGGAATTCACCCCTCCACTTT; CDR3: CASSPGTGGRNSPLHF
V: TRBV2; size: NA; D: TRBD1; J: TRBJ2-1; DNA: TGTGCCAGCAGTGCCCGGGACAGGGGTCTGAGCGGGGGATACAATGAGCAGTTCTTC; CDR3: CASSARDRGLSGGYNEQFF
V: TRBV7-6; size: NA; D: NA; J: TRBJ2-2; DNA: TGTGCCAGCAGCCGACAGGAAAACGGGGAGCTGTTTTTT; CDR3: CASSRQENGELFF